This paragraph reports one T cell receptor beta chain. Some clones are missing from TCRdb's copy, which holds only in-frame ones; the method was immunoSEQ multiplex PCR. The sample includes 120,000 or so clones, about four fifths of them seen just once. The V gene lost 9 bases and the J gene lost 2 bases, with 14 bases spanning the gap. The CDR3 sequence is 13 residues long. Germline-derived CDR1 and CDR2 are MGHRA and YSYEKL. This specimen belongs to a study of blood T cell repertoires in COVID-19. Adults between roughly 18 and 95 years of age took part from about two dozen US areas. Sequencing was carried out using PBMCs or T cells enriched from blood (not recorded which). The genes are TRBV4-1 and TRBJ2-7; TRBD1 might be the D (5 bases). The sequence came from a woman aged 25 to 45 who had recovered from COVID-19. Written as DNA, the CDR3 is TGCGCCAGTGGCCAGGGCTCTGCCTACGAGCAGTACTTC. Translating gives CASGQGSAYEQYF.